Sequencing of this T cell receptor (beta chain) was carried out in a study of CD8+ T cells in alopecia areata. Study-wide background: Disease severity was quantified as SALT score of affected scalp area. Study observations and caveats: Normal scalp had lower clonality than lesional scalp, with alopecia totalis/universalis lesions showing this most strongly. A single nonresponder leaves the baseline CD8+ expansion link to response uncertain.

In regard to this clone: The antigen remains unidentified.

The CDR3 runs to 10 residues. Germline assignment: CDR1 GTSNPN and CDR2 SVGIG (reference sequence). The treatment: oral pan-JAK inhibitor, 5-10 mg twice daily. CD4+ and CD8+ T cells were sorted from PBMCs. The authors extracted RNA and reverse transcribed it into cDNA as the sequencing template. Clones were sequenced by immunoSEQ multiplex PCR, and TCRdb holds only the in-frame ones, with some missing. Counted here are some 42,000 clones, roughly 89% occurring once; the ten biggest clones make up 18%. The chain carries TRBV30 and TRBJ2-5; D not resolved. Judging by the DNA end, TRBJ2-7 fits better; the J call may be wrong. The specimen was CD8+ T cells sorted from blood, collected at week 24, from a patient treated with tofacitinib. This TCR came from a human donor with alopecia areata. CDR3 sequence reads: CAWSRDEQYF. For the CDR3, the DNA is TGTGCCTGGAGTAGGGACGAGCAGTACTTC.